This TCR beta chain was profiled in a study of blood T cell repertoires in COVID-19. Study at large: Samples of COVID-19 (acute and convalescent) were obtained from the United States, Italy and Spain. In each case, the material was cDNA or gDNA derived from T cells, B-cell-depleted T cells, or PBMCs.

Using immunoSEQ multiplex PCR, the repertoire was profiled, and TCRdb retains in-frame clones only, with some absent. The table records a few hundred thousand clones, 80% to 90% of them present only once. Participants' reported clinical history set cohort assignment. The CDR3 totals 16 residues. CDR1 and CDR2 (germline): SGDLS, YYNGEE. V shed 0 bases and J shed 3 bases, with 13 bases lying between them. The chain employs TRBV9 and TRBJ2-1, with D tentatively TRBD1 (5 bases). The origin of this receptor is a woman aged 45-65 years who had recovered from COVID-19. The sequenced sample was PBMCs or T cells enriched from blood (not recorded which). CDR3 nucleotide sequence: TGTGCCAGCAGCGTAGATCAGGACACAAACTACAATGAGCAGTTCTTC. It is translated as CASSVDQDTNYNEQFF.